The entry below describes one TCR beta chain. The sample originates from a study of cytomegalovirus exposure and HLA in healthy donors. The CDR3 is 13 residues long. V dropped 4 bases and J dropped 6; count of bases not matched to a gene: 5. Germline lookup yields CDR1 MNHEY and CDR2 SMNVEV (reference sequence). Use of 60 Vbeta and 13 Jbeta primers characterized the PCR. Only in-frame clones appear in the TCRdb table, and some are missing; sequencing was by immunoSEQ multiplex PCR. The table has 200,000 to 300,000 clones, approximately 84% seen once. The specimen sequenced was PBMCs. The TCR originated in a woman aged 40-49 years in good health and CMV-seropositive. This chain joins TRBV27 and TRBJ1-1; 7 nucleotides align to TRBD1. CDR3: CASSYRGNAEAFF. Here the CDR3 DNA reads TGTGCCAGCAGTTACAGGGGAAACGCTGAAGCTTTCTTT.